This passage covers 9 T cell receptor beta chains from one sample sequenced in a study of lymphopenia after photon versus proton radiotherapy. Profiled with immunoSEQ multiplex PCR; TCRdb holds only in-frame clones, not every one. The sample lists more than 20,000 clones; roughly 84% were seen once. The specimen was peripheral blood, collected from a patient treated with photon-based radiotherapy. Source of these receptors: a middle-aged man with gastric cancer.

The CDR3: CASSLGVAGASYEQYF. The DNA for the CDR3 is TGTGCCAGCAGCTTAGGCGTAGCGGGGGCCTCCTACGAGCAGTACTTC. The genes are TRBV11-2 and TRBJ2-7, with TRBD2 matching 9 bases. Trimming at V came to 1 base and at J to 0 bases, leaving 4 bases not matched to a gene. Germline V gene sequence: CDR1 SGHAT, CDR2 FQNNGV. This CDR3 is 16 amino acids long.

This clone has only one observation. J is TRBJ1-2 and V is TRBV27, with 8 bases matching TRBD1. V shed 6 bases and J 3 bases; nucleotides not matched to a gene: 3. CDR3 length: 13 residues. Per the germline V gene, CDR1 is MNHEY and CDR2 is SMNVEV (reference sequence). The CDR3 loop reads CASSQDRDYGYTF. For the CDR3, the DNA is TGTGCCAGCAGCCAGGACAGGGACTATGGCTACACCTTC.

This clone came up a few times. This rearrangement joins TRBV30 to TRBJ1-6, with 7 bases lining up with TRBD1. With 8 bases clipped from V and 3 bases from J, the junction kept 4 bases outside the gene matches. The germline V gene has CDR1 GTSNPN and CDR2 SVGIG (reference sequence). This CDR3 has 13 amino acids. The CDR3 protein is CASRDSYNSPLHF. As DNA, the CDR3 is TGTGCCAGCCGGGACAGCTATAATTCACCCCTCCACTTT.

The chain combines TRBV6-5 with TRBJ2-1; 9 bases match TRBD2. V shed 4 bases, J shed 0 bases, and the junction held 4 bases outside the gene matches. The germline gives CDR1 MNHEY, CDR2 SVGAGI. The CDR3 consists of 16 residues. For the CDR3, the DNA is TGTGCCAGCAGTTCTCTAGCGGGGAGCTCCTACAATGAGCAGTTCTTC. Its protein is CASSSLAGSSYNEQFF.

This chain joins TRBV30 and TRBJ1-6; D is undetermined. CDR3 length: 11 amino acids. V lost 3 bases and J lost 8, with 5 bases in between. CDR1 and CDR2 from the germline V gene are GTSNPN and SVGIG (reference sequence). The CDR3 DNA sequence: TGTGCCTGGAGGGAAGATTCACCCCTCCACTTT. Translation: CAWREDSPLHF.

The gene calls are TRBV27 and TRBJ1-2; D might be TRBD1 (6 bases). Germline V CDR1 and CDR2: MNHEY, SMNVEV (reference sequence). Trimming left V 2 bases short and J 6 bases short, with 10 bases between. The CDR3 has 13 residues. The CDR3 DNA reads TGTGCCAGCAGTTTACGGGGGGCTGATGGCTACACCTTC. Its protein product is CASSLRGADGYTF.

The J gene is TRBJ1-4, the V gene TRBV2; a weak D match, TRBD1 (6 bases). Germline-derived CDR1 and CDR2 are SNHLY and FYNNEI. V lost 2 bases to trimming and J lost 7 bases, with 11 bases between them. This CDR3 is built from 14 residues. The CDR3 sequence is CASSERAGVEKLFF. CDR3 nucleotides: TGTGCCAGCAGTGAAAGGGCAGGGGTTGAAAAACTGTTTTTT.

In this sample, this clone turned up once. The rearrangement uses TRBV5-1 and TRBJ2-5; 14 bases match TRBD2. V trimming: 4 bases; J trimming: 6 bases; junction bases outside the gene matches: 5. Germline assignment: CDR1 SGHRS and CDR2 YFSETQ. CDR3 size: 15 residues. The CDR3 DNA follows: TGCGCCAGCAGCGGAGGGACTAGCGGGGGAAAGACCCAGTACTTC. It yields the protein CASSGGTSGGKTQYF.

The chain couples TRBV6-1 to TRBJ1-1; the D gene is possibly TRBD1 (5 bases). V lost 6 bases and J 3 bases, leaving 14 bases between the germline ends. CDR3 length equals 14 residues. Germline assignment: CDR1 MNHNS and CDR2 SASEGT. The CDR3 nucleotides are TGTGCCAGCAGCCAAGGGGTAGGGGACACTGAAGCTTTCTTT. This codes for CASSQGVGDTEAFF.